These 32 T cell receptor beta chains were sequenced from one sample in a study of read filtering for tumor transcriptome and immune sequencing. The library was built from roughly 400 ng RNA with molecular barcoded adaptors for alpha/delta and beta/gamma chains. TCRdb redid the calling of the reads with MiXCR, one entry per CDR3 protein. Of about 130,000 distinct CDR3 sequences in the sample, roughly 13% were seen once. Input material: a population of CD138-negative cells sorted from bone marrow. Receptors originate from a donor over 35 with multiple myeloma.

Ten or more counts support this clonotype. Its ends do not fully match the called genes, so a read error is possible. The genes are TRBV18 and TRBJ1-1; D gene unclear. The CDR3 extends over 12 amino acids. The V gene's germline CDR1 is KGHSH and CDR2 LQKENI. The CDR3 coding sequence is TGTGCCAGCTCACCATCCAACAGTGAAGCTTTCTTT. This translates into CASSPSNSEAFF. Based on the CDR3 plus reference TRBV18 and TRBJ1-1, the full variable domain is NAGVMQNPRHLVRRRGQEARLRCSPMKGHSHVYWYRQLPEEGLKFMVYLQKENIIDESGMPKERFSAEFPKEGPSILRIQQVVRGDSAAYFCASSPSNSEAFFGQGTRLTVV.

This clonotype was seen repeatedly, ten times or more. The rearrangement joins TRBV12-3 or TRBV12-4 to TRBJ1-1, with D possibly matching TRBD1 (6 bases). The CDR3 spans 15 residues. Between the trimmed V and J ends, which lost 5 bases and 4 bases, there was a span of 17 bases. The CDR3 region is CASSPSSRGGTEAFF. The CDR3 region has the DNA TGTGCCAGCAGTCCCTCAAGTCGAGGGGGCACTGAAGCTTTCTTT.

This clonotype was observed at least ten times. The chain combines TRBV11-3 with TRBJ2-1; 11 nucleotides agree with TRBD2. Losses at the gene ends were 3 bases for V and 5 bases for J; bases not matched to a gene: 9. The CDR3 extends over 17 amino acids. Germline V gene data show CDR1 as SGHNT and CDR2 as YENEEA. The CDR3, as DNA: TGTGCCAGCAGCTTGGATTGGCTAGCGGGAGGTCACAATGAGCAGTTCTTC. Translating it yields CASSLDWLAGGHNEQFF.

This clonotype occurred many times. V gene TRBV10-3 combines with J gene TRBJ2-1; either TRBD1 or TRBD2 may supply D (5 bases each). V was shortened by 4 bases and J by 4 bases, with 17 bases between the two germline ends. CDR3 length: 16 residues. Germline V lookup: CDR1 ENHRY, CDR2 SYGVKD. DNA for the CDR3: TGTGCCATCAGTGTCCGGGAACAGGTGAGGTACAATGAGCAGTTCTTC. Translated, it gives CAISVREQVRYNEQFF.

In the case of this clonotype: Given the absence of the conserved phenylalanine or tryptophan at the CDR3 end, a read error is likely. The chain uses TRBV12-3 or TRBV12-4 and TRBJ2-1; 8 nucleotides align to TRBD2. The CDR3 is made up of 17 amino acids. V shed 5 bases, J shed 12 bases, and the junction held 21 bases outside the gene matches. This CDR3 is CASSGPGTSGFGSAQFL. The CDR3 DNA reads TGTGCCAGCAGTGGTCCGGGTACTAGCGGTTTTGGCAGCGCGCAGTTCCTC.

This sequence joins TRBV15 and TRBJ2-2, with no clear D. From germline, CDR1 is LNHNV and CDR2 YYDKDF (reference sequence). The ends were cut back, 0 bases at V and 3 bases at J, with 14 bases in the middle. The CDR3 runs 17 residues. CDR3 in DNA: TGTGCCACCAGCAGAGATTCGGGCGTTTCGTACACCGGGGAGCTGTTTTTT. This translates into CATSRDSGVSYTGELFF.

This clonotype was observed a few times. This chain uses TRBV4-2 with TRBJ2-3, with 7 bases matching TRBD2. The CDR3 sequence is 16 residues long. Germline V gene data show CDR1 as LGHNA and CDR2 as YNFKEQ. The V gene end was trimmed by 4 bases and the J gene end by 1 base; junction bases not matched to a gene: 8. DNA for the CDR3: TGTGCCAGCAGCCCAACGGATGGGGGGGGCACAGATACGCAGTATTTT. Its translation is CASSPTDGGGTDTQYF.

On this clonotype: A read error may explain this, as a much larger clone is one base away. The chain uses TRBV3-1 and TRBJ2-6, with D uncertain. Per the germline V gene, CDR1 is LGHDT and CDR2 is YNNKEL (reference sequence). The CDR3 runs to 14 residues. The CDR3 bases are TGTGCCTGCAGCCCAACCTCTGGGGCCAACGTCCTGACTTTC. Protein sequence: CACSPTSGANVLTF. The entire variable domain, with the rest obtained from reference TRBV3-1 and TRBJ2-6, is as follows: DTAVSQTPKYLVTQMGNDKSIKCEQNLGHDTMYWYKQDSKKFLKIMFSYNNKELIINETVPNRFSPKSPDKAHLNLHINSLELGDSAVYFCACSPTSGANVLTFGAGSRLTVL.

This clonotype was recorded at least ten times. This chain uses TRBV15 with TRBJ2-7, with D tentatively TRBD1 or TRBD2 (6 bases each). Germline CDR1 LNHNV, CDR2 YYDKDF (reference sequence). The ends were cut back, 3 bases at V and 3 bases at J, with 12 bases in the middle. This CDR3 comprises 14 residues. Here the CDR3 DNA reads TGTGCCACCAGCAGGCCCGGGGGCATCTACGAGCAGTACTTC. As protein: CATSRPGGIYEQYF.

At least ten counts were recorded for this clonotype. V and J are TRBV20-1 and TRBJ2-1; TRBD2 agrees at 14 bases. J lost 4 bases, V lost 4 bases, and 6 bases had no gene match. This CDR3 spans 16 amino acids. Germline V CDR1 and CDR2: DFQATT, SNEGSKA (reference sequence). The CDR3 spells CSATGTSGRQYNEQFF. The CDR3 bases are TGCAGTGCTACTGGGACTAGCGGGAGACAATACAATGAGCAGTTCTTC.

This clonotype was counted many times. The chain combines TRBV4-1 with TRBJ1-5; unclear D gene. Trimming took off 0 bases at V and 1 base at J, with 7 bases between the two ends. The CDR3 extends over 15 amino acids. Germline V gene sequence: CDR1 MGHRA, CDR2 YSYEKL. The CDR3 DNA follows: TGCGCCAGCAGCCAAGATTTCATGAGCAATCAGCCCCAGCATTTT. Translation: CASSQDFMSNQPQHF.

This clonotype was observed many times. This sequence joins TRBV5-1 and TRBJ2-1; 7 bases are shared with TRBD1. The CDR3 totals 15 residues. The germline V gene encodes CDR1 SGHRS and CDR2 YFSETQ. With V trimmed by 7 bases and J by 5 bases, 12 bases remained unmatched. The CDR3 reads CASCLQRDRDNEQFF. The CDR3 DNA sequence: TGCGCCAGCTGCCTTCAACGAGACAGGGACAATGAGCAGTTCTTC.

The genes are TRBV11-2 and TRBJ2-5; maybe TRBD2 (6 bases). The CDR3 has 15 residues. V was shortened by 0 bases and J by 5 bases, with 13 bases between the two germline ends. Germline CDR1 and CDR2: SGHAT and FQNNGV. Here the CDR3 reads CASSLDLGLLETQYF. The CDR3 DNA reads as TGTGCCAGCAGCTTAGATTTGGGACTGTTGGAGACCCAGTACTTC.

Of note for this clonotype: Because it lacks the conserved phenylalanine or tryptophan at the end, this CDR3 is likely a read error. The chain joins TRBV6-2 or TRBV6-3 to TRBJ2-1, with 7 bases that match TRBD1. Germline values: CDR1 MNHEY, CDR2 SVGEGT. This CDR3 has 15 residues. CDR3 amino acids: CASSFRGTVYNVQFL. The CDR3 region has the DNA TGTGCCAGCAGCTTTCGTGGGACAGTATACAATGTGCAGTTCCTC.

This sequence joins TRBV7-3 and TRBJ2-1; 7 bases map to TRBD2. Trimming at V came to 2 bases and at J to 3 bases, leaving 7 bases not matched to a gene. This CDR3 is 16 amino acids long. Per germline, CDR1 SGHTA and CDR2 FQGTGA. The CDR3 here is CASSLSAGVNYNEQFF. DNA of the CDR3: TGTGCCAGCAGCTTATCTGCGGGAGTAAACTACAATGAGCAGTTCTTC. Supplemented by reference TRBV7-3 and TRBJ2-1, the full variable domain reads GAGVSQTPSNKVTEKGKYVELRCDPISGHTALYWYRQSLGQGPEFLIYFQGTGAADDSGLPNDRFFAVRPEGSVSTLKIQRTERGDSAVYLCASSLSAGVNYNEQFFGPGTRLTVL.

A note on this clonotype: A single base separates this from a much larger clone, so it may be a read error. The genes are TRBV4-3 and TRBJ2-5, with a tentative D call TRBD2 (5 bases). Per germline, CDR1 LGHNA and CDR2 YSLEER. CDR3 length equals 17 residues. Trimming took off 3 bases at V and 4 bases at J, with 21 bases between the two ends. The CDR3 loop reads CASSQDCPSGARETQYF. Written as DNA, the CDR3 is TGCGCCAGCAGCCAGGATTGCCCCAGCGGAGCCCGAGAGACCCAGTACTTC.

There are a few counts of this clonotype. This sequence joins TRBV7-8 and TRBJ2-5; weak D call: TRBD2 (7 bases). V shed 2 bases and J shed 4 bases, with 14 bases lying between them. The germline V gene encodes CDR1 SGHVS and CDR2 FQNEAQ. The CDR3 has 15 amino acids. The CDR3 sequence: CASSLRGGAGETQYF. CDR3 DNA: TGTGCCAGCAGCTTAAGGGGGGGCGCGGGAGAGACCCAGTACTTC.

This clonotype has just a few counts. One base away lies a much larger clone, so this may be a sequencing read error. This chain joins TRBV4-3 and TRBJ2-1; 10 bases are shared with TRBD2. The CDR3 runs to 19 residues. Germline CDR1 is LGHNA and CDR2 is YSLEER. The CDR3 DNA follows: TGCGCCAGCAGCCATGGGGCACCTTTTACTAGCGGGACAGACAAAGAGCAGTTCTTC. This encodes CASSHGAPFTSGTDKEQFF.

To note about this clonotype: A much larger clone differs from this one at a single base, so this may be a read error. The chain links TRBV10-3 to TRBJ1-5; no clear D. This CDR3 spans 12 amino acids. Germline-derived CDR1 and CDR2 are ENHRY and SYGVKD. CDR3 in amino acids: CAVSGTNQPQHF. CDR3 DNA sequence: TGTGCCGTCAGTGGTACTAATCAGCCCCAGCATTTT.

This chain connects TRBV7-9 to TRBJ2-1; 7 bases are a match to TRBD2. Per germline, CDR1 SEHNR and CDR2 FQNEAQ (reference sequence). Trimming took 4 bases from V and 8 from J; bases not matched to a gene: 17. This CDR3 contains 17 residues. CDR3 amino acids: CASSSGVGEGLLDEQFF. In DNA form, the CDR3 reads TGTGCCAGCAGCTCTGGTGTGGGGGAGGGCCTCTTGGATGAGCAGTTCTTC.

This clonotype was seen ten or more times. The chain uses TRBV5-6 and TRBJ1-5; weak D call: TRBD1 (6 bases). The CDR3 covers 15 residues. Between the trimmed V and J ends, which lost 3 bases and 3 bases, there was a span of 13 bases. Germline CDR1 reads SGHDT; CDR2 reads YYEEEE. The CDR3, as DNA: TGTGCCAGCAGCTCAACACGGGACACCAATCAGCCCCAGCATTTT. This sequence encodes CASSSTRDTNQPQHF.

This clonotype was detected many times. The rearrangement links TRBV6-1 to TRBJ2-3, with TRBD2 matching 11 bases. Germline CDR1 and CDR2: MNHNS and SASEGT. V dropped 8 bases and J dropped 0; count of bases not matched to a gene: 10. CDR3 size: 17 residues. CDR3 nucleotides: TGTGCCAGCCGAAGACCTCGACTAGCGGGAAGCACAGATACGCAGTATTTT. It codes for CASRRPRLAGSTDTQYF.

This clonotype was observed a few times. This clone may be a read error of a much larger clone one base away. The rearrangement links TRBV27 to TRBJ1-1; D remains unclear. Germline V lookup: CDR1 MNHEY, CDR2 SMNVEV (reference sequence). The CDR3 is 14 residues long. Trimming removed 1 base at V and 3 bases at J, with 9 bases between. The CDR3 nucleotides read TGTGCCAGCAGTTTATGGTTCCGGGACACTGAAGCTTTCTTT. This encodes CASSLWFRDTEAFF.

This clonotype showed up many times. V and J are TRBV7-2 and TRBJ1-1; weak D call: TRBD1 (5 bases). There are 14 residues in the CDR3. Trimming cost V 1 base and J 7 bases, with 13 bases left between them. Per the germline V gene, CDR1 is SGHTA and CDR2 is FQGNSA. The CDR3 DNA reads TGTGCCAGCAGCTTAGGGGGGACGTATATTGAAGCTTTCTTT. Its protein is CASSLGGTYIEAFF.

This chain's CDR3 is CASSLADSNTLIINEQFF. The DNA for the CDR3 is TGCGCCAGCAGCTTGGCCGACAGTAATACCTTAATTATCAATGAGCAGTTCTTC. The rearrangement uses TRBV5-1 and TRBJ2-1, with D tentatively TRBD1 (5 bases). Germline V CDR1 and CDR2: SGHRS, YFSETQ. The CDR3 has 18 amino acids. V gave up 0 bases and J gave up 6 bases, with 22 bases separating them.

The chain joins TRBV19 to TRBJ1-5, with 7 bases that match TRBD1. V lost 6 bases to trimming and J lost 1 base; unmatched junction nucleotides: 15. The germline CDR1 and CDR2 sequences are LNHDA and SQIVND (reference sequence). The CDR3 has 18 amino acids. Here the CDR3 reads CASSSPTGAGRSNQPQHF. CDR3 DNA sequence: TGTGCCAGTAGCTCACCCACAGGGGCGGGAAGGAGCAATCAGCCCCAGCATTTT.

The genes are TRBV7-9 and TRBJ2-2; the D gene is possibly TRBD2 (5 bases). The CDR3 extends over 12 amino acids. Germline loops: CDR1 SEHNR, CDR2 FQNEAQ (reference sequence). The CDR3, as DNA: TGTGTAAGCGGAGCGAACACCGGGGAGCTGTTTTTT. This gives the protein CVSGANTGELFF. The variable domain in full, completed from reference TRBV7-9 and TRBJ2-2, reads DTGVSQNPRHKITKRGQNVTFRCDPISEHNRLYWYRQTLGQGPEFLTYFQNEAQLEKSRLLSDRFSAERPKGSFSTLEIQRTEQGDSAMYLCVSGANTGELFFGEGSRLTVL.

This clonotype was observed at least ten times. The CDR3 is CASSPNRGQNTEAFF. CDR3 coding DNA: TGTGCCAGCTCACCAAACAGGGGGCAAAACACTGAAGCTTTCTTT. The chain uses TRBV18 and TRBJ1-1; TRBD1 matches 9 bases. With V trimmed by 2 bases and J by 2 bases, 3 bases remained unmatched. CDR1 KGHSH and CDR2 LQKENI come from the germline V gene. The CDR3 has 15 amino acids. The variable domain in full, completed from reference TRBV18 and TRBJ1-1, reads NAGVMQNPRHLVRRRGQEARLRCSPMKGHSHVYWYRQLPEEGLKFMVYLQKENIIDESGMPKERFSAEFPKEGPSILRIQQVVRGDSAAYFCASSPNRGQNTEAFFGQGTRLTVV.

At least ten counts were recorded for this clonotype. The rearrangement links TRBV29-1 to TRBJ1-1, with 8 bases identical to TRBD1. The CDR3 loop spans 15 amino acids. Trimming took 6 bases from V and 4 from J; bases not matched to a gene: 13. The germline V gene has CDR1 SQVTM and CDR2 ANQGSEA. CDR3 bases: TGCAGCGTGGAACAACCGGGACAGGTAATCACTGAAGCTTTCTTT. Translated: CSVEQPGQVITEAFF.

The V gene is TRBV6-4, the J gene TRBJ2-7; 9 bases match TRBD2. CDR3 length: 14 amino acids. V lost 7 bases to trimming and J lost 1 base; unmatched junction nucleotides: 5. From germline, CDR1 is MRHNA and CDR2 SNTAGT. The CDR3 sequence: CASTFTSGSYEQYF. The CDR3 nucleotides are TGTGCCAGCACTTTTACTAGCGGGTCCTACGAGCAGTACTTC.

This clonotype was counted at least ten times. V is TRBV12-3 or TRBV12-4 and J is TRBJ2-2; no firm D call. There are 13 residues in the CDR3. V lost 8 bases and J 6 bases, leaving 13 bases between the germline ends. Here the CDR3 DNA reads TGTGCCAGCGCACTCCACAGCGCCGGGGAGCTGTTTTTT. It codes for CASALHSAGELFF.

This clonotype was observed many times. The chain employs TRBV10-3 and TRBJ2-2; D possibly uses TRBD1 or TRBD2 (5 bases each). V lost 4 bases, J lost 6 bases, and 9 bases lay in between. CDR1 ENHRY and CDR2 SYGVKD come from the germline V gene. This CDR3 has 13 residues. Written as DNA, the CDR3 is TGTGCCATCAGTGTAGGGGACGCCGGGGAGCTGTTTTTT. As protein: CAISVGDAGELFF.